This T cell receptor (beta chain) was profiled in a study of OX40 agonist ivuxolimab in advanced cancers. At the level of the study: From about 23 to 85 years was the age range, with a mean of around 54 years, and around 83% were male. A partial response was reached by three patients: one with hepatocellular carcinoma and two with cutaneous melanoma. Overall study results and limits: It was also the case that some nonresponders had low normalized T-cell clonal expansion. Averaged across samples, CD8+ T cells carried more expanded clones than CD4+ did.

Produced via immunoSEQ multiplex PCR; TCRdb's table is partial and in-frame only. In the table there are tens of thousands of clones, over 70% of which are singletons. As for this clone: Its antigen is still unknown.

Per germline, CDR1 LGHNA and CDR2 YNFKEQ. V lost 0 bases and J lost 1, with 9 bases in between. The length of the CDR3 is 15 residues. The TCR comes from an adult with an advanced solid tumor such as melanoma, head and neck, liver or kidney cancer. The chain has TRBV4-2 and TRBJ1-1; D uncertain. Sequencing used CD4+ or CD8+ T cells sorted from blood, obtained in a trial of the OX40 agonist ivuxolimab. For the CDR3, the DNA is TGTGCCAGCAGCCAAGATCACCCAGAGAACACTGAAGCTTTCTTT. It encodes CASSQDHPENTEAFF.